This entry lists 13 T cell receptor beta chains sequenced from one sample in a study of T cells in Graves' hyperthyroidism and ophthalmopathy. RNA transcripts gave rise to amplified TCR beta CDR3 regions. The HTBI primer set drove a first-round RT-PCR of the TCR CDR3. TCRdb fed the multiplex PCR reads into MiXCR, producing one record per CDR3 protein. Of roughly 380,000 distinct CDR3 sequences listed, 13% were seen once; the top ten hold under 25%. Sequencing was done on a sample of blood. All receptors come from a man aged 25 to 40 with Graves' hyperthyroidism that later progressed to Graves' ophthalmopathy.

This clonotype was detected many times. The rearrangement uses TRBV6-2 or TRBV6-3 and TRBJ2-7; D may be TRBD2 (7 bases). Looked up from germline, CDR1 is MNHEY and CDR2 is SVGEGT. V lost 2 bases to trimming and J lost 1 base, with 18 bases between them. The CDR3 contains 17 residues. As DNA, the CDR3 is TGTGCCAGCAGTTACCCGACCGGGGGGCCCTCATCCTACGAGCAGTACTTC. Its translation: CASSYPTGGPSSYEQYF.

The V gene is TRBV20-1, the J gene TRBJ2-3, with a tentative D call TRBD2 (6 bases). This CDR3 has 13 amino acids. From germline, CDR1 is DFQATT and CDR2 SNEGSKA (reference sequence). V was shortened by 4 bases and J by 4 bases, with 12 bases between the two germline ends. DNA for the CDR3: TGCAGTGCTACCCTAGCGAGCGCAGATACGCAGTATTTT. It specifies CSATLASADTQYF.

The chain is built from TRBV4-1 and TRBJ1-3; D might be TRBD1 (6 bases). The V end was cut by 1 base, the J end by 4 bases, with 11 bases between. CDR1 is MGHRA, CDR2 YSYEKL, per germline. CDR3 length: 15 residues. The CDR3 region has the DNA TGCGCCAGCAGCCAAGCGGGACACCTAGGAAACACCATATATTTT. It yields the protein CASSQAGHLGNTIYF.

DNA for the CDR3: TGTGCCAGCAGTTTTAGGACAGAGACAGATACGCAGTATTTT. Its translation is CASSFRTETDTQYF. J is TRBJ2-3 and V is TRBV12-3 or TRBV12-4, with D perhaps TRBD1 (6 bases). The CDR3 runs to 14 residues. V lost 3 bases and J lost 3, with 10 bases in between.

This chain connects TRBV9 to TRBJ1-1; D is perhaps TRBD1 (5 bases). Germline lookup yields CDR1 SGDLS and CDR2 YYNGEE. This CDR3 has 15 residues. Trimming left V 0 bases short and J 3 bases short, with 12 bases between. CDR3 DNA sequence: TGTGCCAGCAGCGTAGGCTGGGGCGTAGACACTGAAGCTTTCTTT. This sequence encodes CASSVGWGVDTEAFF.

Concerning this clonotype: This may stem from a read error, because a much larger clone lies one nucleotide away. The rearrangement uses TRBV11-2 and TRBJ2-3, with D tentatively TRBD1 or TRBD2 (6 bases each). The CDR3 length is 13 residues. Per the germline V gene, CDR1 is SGHAT and CDR2 is FQNNGV. This CDR3 reads CVSRWGATDTQYF. The CDR3, as DNA: TGTGTCAGCAGATGGGGGGCCACAGATACGCAGTATTTT.

V is TRBV7-2 and J is TRBJ2-5, with 10 bases that match TRBD1. CDR1 and CDR2 from the germline V gene are SGHTA and FQGNSA. J gave up 5 bases and V 3 bases, and 3 bases lay outside the gene matches. This CDR3 is built from 14 residues. The CDR3 sequence is CASSLTGGWETQYF. CDR3 DNA: TGTGCCAGCAGCTTGACAGGGGGCTGGGAGACCCAGTACTTC.

This clonotype was picked up one time. This rearrangement joins TRBV20-1 to TRBJ2-2; 7 positions agree with TRBD2. V shed 1 base, J shed 6 bases, and the junction held 5 bases outside the gene matches. Germline-derived CDR1 and CDR2 are DFQATT and SNEGSKA (reference sequence). The CDR3 runs to 14 residues. The CDR3, as DNA: TGCAGTGCTAGAGGCCCCGGGGGGTCCGGGGAGCTGTTTTTT. Protein sequence: CSARGPGGSGELFF.

The table lists this clonotype with a few counts. The V and J genes are TRBV10-2 and TRBJ2-3, with 7 nucleotides matching TRBD1. Unmatched junction bases numbered 7, after V lost 6 bases and J lost 4 bases. CDR3 length: 14 amino acids. Germline V lookup: CDR1 WSHSY, CDR2 SAAADI. CDR3 sequence reads: CASRGGSLADTQYF. DNA for the CDR3: TGCGCCAGCAGAGGGGGCTCTCTCGCAGATACGCAGTATTTT.

This clonotype turned up a few times. The chain has TRBV6-1 and TRBJ2-7, with 8 bases matching TRBD1. Trimming took 8 bases from V and 7 from J; bases not matched to a gene: 10. CDR1 and CDR2 from the germline V gene are MNHNS and SASEGT. The CDR3 runs 13 residues. The CDR3 region is CASPTRTGREQYF. CDR3 bases: TGTGCCAGCCCCACACGGACAGGGCGGGAGCAGTACTTC.

This clonotype came up many times. The chain is built from TRBV28 and TRBJ1-1; D not resolved. V was cut by 8 bases and J by 3 bases, with 13 bases left in between. CDR1 and CDR2 (germline): MDHEN, SYDVKM. The CDR3 length is 13 residues. CDR3 DNA: TGTGCCAGCTATAGGACGGCGGACACTGAAGCTTTCTTT. Its translation: CASYRTADTEAFF.

This clonotype was picked up a small number of times. The chain uses TRBV19 and TRBJ2-1; D may match TRBD1 or TRBD2 (5 bases each). This CDR3 region has 15 residues. V lost 5 bases, J lost 5 bases, and 16 bases lay in between. CDR1 and CDR2 (germline): LNHDA, SQIVND (reference sequence). CDR3 loop: CASSGRAGWNNEQFF. Written as DNA, the CDR3 is TGTGCCAGTAGTGGGCGGGCAGGGTGGAACAATGAGCAGTTCTTC.

V and J are TRBV29-1 and TRBJ1-1; a weak D match, TRBD1 (6 bases). V was pared by 0 bases and J by 6 bases, with 11 bases between. The CDR3 extends over 13 amino acids. In germline, CDR1 is SQVTM, CDR2 ANQGSEA. Here the CDR3 reads CSVEDRQVPEAFF. The CDR3 bases are TGCAGCGTTGAAGATCGACAGGTTCCTGAAGCTTTCTTT. The variable domain in full, completed from reference TRBV29-1 and TRBJ1-1, reads SAVISQKPSRDICQRGTSLTIQCQVDSQVTMMFWYRQQPGQSLTLIATANQGSEATYESGFVIDKFPISRPNLTFSTLTVSNMSPEDSSIYLCSVEDRQVPEAFFGQGTRLTVV.